A selection of T cell receptor beta chains follows, all from one sample in a study of human T cells and chemical hapten exposure. One entry per CDR3 protein, called by TCRdb with MiXCR from the RACE reads. The data show tens of thousands of distinct CDR3 sequences, about a tenth seen once. Material: whole blood, obtained in connection with sensitization to the hapten diphenylcyclopropenone (DPC). These receptors were collected from a woman in her 40s with alopecia areata. Some clones in this sample may be carry-over from other donors' samples. Each CDR3 is given with its conserved first and last residue. D genes are given only for firm matches. Part of the rows lack a size; the others show once, few, many or a class for expanded clones.

j_call d_call v_call clone_size cdr3_nt cdr3_aa
TRBJ2-1 TRBD1 TRBV12-3/TRBV12-4 many TGTGCCAGCAGGGGGACAGGGAACAATGAGCAGTTCTTC CASRGTGNNEQFF
TRBJ2-7 - TRBV28 few TGTGCCAGCGGCCCTTCGTGGGGGCATATTGAGCAGTACTTC CASGPSWGHIEQYF
TRBJ2-1 - TRBV9 many TGTGCCAGCAGCGTAGCCCAGGGTTCCTACAATGAGCAGTTCTTC CASSVAQGSYNEQFF
TRBJ1-6 TRBD1 TRBV2 - TGTGCCAGAGAGGGACAGGGTCGGAATTCACCCCTCCACTTT CAREGQGRNSPLHF
TRBJ2-1 TRBD1 TRBV6-4 many TGTGCCAATGGGACAGTAGACAATGAGCAGTTCTTC CANGTVDNEQFF
TRBJ2-5 TRBD2 TRBV28 - TGTGCCAGCAGTCTTCGACTGGGAGGGGAGACCCAGTACTTC CASSLRLGGETQYF
TRBJ2-7 - TRBV20-1 - TGCAGTGCTAGTTTTCGGCGGGGGCCGACCTACGAGCAGTACTTC CSASFRRGPTYEQYF
TRBJ2-1 - TRBV7-2 - TGTGCCAGCAGCCCCCAGGGGGCGGGGGGATACAATGAGCAGTTCTTC CASSPQGAGGYNEQFF
TRBJ1-6 - TRBV28 many TGTGCCAGCAGGATGGGGTCACCCCTCCACTTT CASRMGSPLHF
TRBJ2-7 - TRBV6-1 many TGTGCCAGCAGGGAAGTCTACGAGCAGTACTTC CASREVYEQYF
TRBJ2-3 TRBD2 TRBV28 - TGTGCCAGCAGTCGTCCGTGGACTAGCTCTTCTACGCAGTATTTT CASSRPWTSSSTQYF
TRBJ1-2 TRBD1 TRBV20-1 many TGCAGTACCGGGACAGGGGCTCTCTATGGCTACACCTTC CSTGTGALYGYTF
TRBJ1-2 - TRBV18 - TGTGCCAGCTCAGCCCAGCAGGATGGCTACACCTTC CASSAQQDGYTF
TRBJ2-7 - TRBV19 many TGTGCCAGTAGTTCCATGGGGGGCAACGAGCAGTACTTC CASSSMGGNEQYF
TRBJ1-1 - TRBV2 many TGTGCCAGCAGTGAAAGTAGGGCCTGGAACACTGAAGCTTTCTTT CASSESRAWNTEAFF
TRBJ1-6 - TRBV4-3 - TGCGCCAGCAGCGTACAGGGAATTTCACCCCTCCACTTT CASSVQGISPLHF
TRBJ1-2 - TRBV6-6 many TGTGCCAGCAGTTACGGTGGGATTGCTAACTATGGCTACACCTTC CASSYGGIANYGYTF
TRBJ1-1 - TRBV6-1 many TGTGCCAGCAGTGAAGGGGAGACATGGGCGATAGGCACTGAAGCTTTCTTT CASSEGETWAIGTEAFF
TRBJ2-7 TRBD1 TRBV27 many TGTGCCAGCAGTTTAAGGGCAGGGGGATCCTACGAGCAGTACTTC CASSLRAGGSYEQYF
TRBJ2-7 - TRBV5-1 few TGCGCCAGCAGCTTCAGAATCCAGGGCTACGAGCAGTACTTC CASSFRIQGYEQYF
TRBJ1-6 TRBD1 TRBV5-1 many TGCGCCAGCAGCTTGGGGACAGGGGGCGGCCCCAGCTCCTATAATTCACCCCTCCACTTT CASSLGTGGGPSSYNSPLHF
TRBJ2-1 TRBD2 TRBV20-1 - TGCAGTGCTAGAATAGGAGCGGGGGGTAATGAGCAGTTCTTC CSARIGAGGNEQFF
TRBJ1-1 - TRBV7-7 few TGTGCCAGCAGCCCCGGTAGGGGCACTGAAGCTTTCTTT CASSPGRGTEAFF
TRBJ2-3 - TRBV3-1 many TGTGCCAGCAGCTTTCGAGCACCGAATACGCAGTATTTT CASSFRAPNTQYF
TRBJ2-2 TRBD2 TRBV4-2 - TGTGCCAGCAGCCAGCGGACTAGCGGGGGAGGCGGGGAGCTGTTTTTT CASSQRTSGGGGELFF
TRBJ2-3 TRBD1 TRBV5-5 - TGTGCCAGCAGCTTGGTGGGACAGGGTTTTACAGATACGCAGTATTTT CASSLVGQGFTDTQYF
TRBJ2-5 - TRBV7-2 few TGTGCCAGCAGCCGAACTCAAGAGACCCAGTACTTC CASSRTQETQYF
TRBJ1-4 - TRBV19 many TGTGCCAGTAGTGTGTACGCCAATGAAAAACTGTTTTTT CASSVYANEKLFF
TRBJ1-5 - TRBV2 many TGTGCCAGCAGTGGGGGGAGTAGCAATCAGCCCCAGCATTTT CASSGGSSNQPQHF
TRBJ2-7 TRBD2 TRBV4-2 many TGTGCCAGCAGCCATGGACCCTTAGCGGGGACGACCTACGAGCAGTACTTC CASSHGPLAGTTYEQYF
TRBJ1-1 - TRBV5-4 many TGTGCCAGCAGCTTTGGGGTAGCGAACACTGAAGCTTTCTTT CASSFGVANTEAFF
TRBJ2-3 - TRBV5-1 many TGCGCCAGCAGCTTGGGCGGGACCAGCACAGATACGCAGTATTTT CASSLGGTSTDTQYF
TRBJ1-4 - TRBV4-1 few TGCGCCAGCAGCCAAGATTCGGGTTATACGAATGAAAAACTGTTTTTT CASSQDSGYTNEKLFF
TRBJ1-2 TRBD1 TRBV6-2/TRBV6-3 many TGTGCCAGCAGCCAAGCCAGGACAGGGGAGACCTATGGCTACACCTTC CASSQARTGETYGYTF
TRBJ2-5 - TRBV21-1 - TGTGCCAGCAGCAGATTTCCCCCCCTTAGCGGGGGGGCCTCGGAGACCCAGTACTTC CASSRFPPLSGGASETQYF
TRBJ2-3 - TRBV3-1 - TGTGCCAACAGCCAAGGCGGCACAGATACGCAGTATTTT CANSQGGTDTQYF
TRBJ2-5 - TRBV14 - TGTGCCAGCAGCCAAGGGGCCCGCGCTCCCAGAGAGACCCAGTACTTC CASSQGARAPRETQYF
TRBJ1-6 TRBD1 TRBV5-1 - TGCGCCAGCAGCTTGGCCCCGGGACAGGGGGGTAATTCACCCCTCCACTTT CASSLAPGQGGNSPLHF
TRBJ2-5 TRBD2 TRBV6-2/TRBV6-3 many TGTGCCAGCAGTTTAAGGGCCGGACTAGTAGAGACCCAGTACTTC CASSLRAGLVETQYF
TRBJ2-7 - TRBV7-2 many TGTGCCAGCAGCTTAGCCCCTGCCTACGAGCAGTACTTC CASSLAPAYEQYF
TRBJ2-1 TRBD2 TRBV5-1 many TGCGCCAGCAGCTCCAGGACTAGCGGGGGGCCTCGACCCAATGAGCAGTTCTTC CASSSRTSGGPRPNEQFF
TRBJ1-4 TRBD1 TRBV9 - TGTGCCAGCAGCGTGAGGCGGGACAGCCCGAATGAAAAACTGTTTTTT CASSVRRDSPNEKLFF
TRBJ2-2 - TRBV6-2/TRBV6-3 many TGTGCCAGCAGTCCCCTGTGGAGGAACACCGGGGAGCTGTTTTTT CASSPLWRNTGELFF
TRBJ1-1 - TRBV6-4 - TGTGCCAGCAGTGTCGACCATTTGACTGAAGCTTTCTTT CASSVDHLTEAFF
TRBJ1-1 - TRBV9 - TGTGCCAGCAGCGTAGGGCTCCCCGAGGGGGCTGAAGCTTTCTTT CASSVGLPEGAEAFF
TRBJ1-3 - TRBV18 many TGTGCCAGCTCACCTAGAACTCAGAAATCTGGAAACACCATATATTTT CASSPRTQKSGNTIYF
TRBJ2-3 TRBD2 TRBV6-5 many TGTGCCAGCAGTCCTAGGGCTCTCGGGGGGGGCGGAGATACGCAGTATTTT CASSPRALGGGGDTQYF
TRBJ2-4 - TRBV2 many TGTGCCAGCAGTGATGTCTTTCAGTACTTC CASSDVFQYF
TRBJ1-6 - TRBV6-4 - TGTGCCAGCAGCGACTCCCCTAATTCACCCCTCCACTTT CASSDSPNSPLHF
TRBJ2-7 - TRBV10-3 - TGTGCCATCAGTGAGCGGGGCTACGAGCAGTACTTC CAISERGYEQYF
TRBJ2-1 - TRBV6-2/TRBV6-3 - TGTGCCAGCAGCCGGGGCGGGGGCCACAATGAGCAGTTCTTC CASSRGGGHNEQFF
TRBJ2-5 TRBD1 TRBV5-1 - TGCGCCAGCAGCTTGGTGGGACAGAACAAAGAGACCCAGTACTTC CASSLVGQNKETQYF
TRBJ2-1 TRBD2 TRBV30 many TGTGCCTGGAGTGTATTTGGGCATTCCGGCGGGGGGGCCGGGAATGAGCAGTTCTTC CAWSVFGHSGGGAGNEQFF